The present T cell receptor (beta chain) was sequenced within a study of blood T cell repertoires in COVID-19. Study details: Samples of COVID-19 (acute and convalescent) were obtained from the United States, Italy and Spain.

The CDR3 is 14 residues long. With V trimmed by 7 bases and J by 6 bases, 5 bases remained unmatched. Germline lookup yields CDR1 ENHRY and CDR2 SYGVKD. In the authors' methods: Cell counts per sample came from amplifying reference gene primers. TCRdb keeps only in-frame clones here, not all; method: immunoSEQ multiplex PCR. That table gives V, J and clone size, and the DNA gave D and trimming. The data hold fewer than 200,000 clones, with approximately 85% observed a single time. The receptor was derived from a woman aged 60-75 years with acute or convalescent COVID-19. V gene TRBV10-3 combines with J gene TRBJ2-2; the match to TRBD2 covers 10 bases. Sequenced: peripheral blood. CDR3 nucleotide sequence: TGTGCCATCACGGCTAGCGGGAGTTCCGGGGAGCTGTTTTTT. It codes for CAITASGSSGELFF.